This TCR beta chain stems from a study of vaccination effects on CD4 cells after COVID-19. The overall study: Researchers obtained post-vaccine samples at a median of 72 days past the second dose.

Method: immunoSEQ multiplex PCR; TCRdb's copy keeps in-frame clones and lacks some. The table has approximately 47,000 clones, 60% to 75% seen once. Comments on this clone: Its antigen remains unidentified.

After removal of 3 bases from V and 6 bases from J, the junction contained 5 bases not matched to a gene. CDR1 is SSHAT and CDR2 is FNYEAQ in the germline V gene (reference sequence). The CDR3 spans 15 residues. Following an approximately 9-day culture, CD4+ T cells were purified. Vaccination of participants consisted of two doses of either the BNT162b2 or mRNA-1273 vaccine. This sequence was found in a human donor who received a COVID-19 vaccine. The sequencing here drew on CD4+ T cells from PBMCs cultured without peptide, taken after COVID-19 vaccination. This rearrangement joins TRBV7-7 to TRBJ2-1; 10 nucleotides agree with TRBD2. CDR3 nucleotides: TGTGCCAGCAGCTTGAGCGGGGGGGCTTTCAATGAGCAGTTCTTC. It encodes CASSLSGGAFNEQFF.